Below, one TCR beta chain is given with its context. Per germline, CDR1 SEHNR and CDR2 FQNEAQ (reference sequence). The CDR3 totals 18 residues. After removal of 6 bases from V and 0 bases from J, the junction contained 14 bases not matched to a gene. The sample belongs to a study of T cell changes during pregnancy in multiple sclerosis. Using immunoSEQ multiplex PCR, the repertoire was profiled, and TCRdb retains in-frame clones only, with some absent. Here the sample spans 44,000 or so clones, more than 75% being singletons. Material: CD8+ T cells from peripheral blood mononuclear cells, obtained after pregnancy. The sequence was obtained from a female donor in good health, enrolled as a control in a pregnancy study. The chain uses TRBV7-9 and TRBJ2-1; 7 nucleotides agree with TRBD2. The CDR3 DNA sequence: TGTGCCAGCAGTGGGGAGGGACCCATTTCGAGCTCCTACAATGAGCAGTTCTTC. Protein: CASSGEGPISSSYNEQFF.